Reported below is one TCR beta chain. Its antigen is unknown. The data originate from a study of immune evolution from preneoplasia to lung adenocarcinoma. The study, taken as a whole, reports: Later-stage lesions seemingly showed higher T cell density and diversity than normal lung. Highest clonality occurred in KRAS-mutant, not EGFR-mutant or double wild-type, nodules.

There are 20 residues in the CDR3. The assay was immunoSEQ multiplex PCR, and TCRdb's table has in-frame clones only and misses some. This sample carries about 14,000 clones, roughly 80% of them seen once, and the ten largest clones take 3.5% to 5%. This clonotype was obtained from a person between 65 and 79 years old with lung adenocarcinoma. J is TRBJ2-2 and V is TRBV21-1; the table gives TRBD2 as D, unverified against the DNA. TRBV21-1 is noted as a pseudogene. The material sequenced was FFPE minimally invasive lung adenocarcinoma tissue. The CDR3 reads CASSKDLGTREAPNTGELFF. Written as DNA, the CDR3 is TGTGCCAGCAGCAAAGACCTCGGGACGCGGGAGGCCCCGAACACCGGGGAGCTGTTTTTT.